This T cell receptor beta chain was found in a study of T-cell memory formation after mild COVID-19 (dated by TCRdb to the early 2020s). With regard to the full study: Most TCR sequence clusters were specific to one of the two donors. In two donors, T-cell clones that expanded and contracted after mild COVID-19 were tracked by sequencing TCRalpha and TCRbeta repertoires over time. The cohort was made up of two young adult volunteers, one female and one male, who were previously healthy. Results the study describes overall, beyond this receptor: Only two mild cases were covered in the study, and larger cohorts including severe cases with pre-infection samples were considered necessary. SARS-CoV-2 specificity of the second-wave clones peaking on day 37 was not confirmed. Contracting CD4+ clones were located mainly in the CM and EM memory subsets, whereas CD8+ clones were found to be enriched in EMRA. From day 15 to 85, contracting clones showed balanced CD4/CD8 phenotypes, whereas a second wave of clones that expanded from day 15 to 37 leaned towards CD4+. Some responding clones were detected in pre-infection memory, suggesting pre-existing cross-reactive memory T cells joined the SARS-CoV-2 response.

This clonotype was picked up many times. No antigen is known for it. Nothing much larger sits one base from this clone, and base qualities are not available. PBMCs were isolated by Ficoll-Paque density gradient centrifugation. The germline V gene specifies LGHNA as CDR1 and YSLEER as CDR2. From its cysteine to its phenylalanine, the CDR3 spans 15 amino acids. The entry retains the CDR3 DNA only, 45 bases that are in frame from base 1. V is trimmed back by 3 bases and J by 3 bases, and the junction contains 4 bases that no gene match accounts for. Sequencing relied on an Illumina NovaSeq 6000. TCRalpha and TCRbeta cDNA libraries were constructed by 5'RACE with constant-segment primers, with sample barcodes and unique molecular identifiers being introduced. Trizol reagent was used to extract RNA from every sample. Library amplification was performed in two PCR steps, and a second sample barcode and Illumina TruSeq adapters were introduced in the second step. Sequencing of libraries was performed on an Illumina NovaSeq with 2 x 150 bp paired-end reads. The original methods were these. With migec v1.2.7, reads were demultiplexed and then collapsed into UMI-guided consensus sequences. Using mixcr v2.1.11, UMI consensuses were aligned to TRA and TRB V and J templates and then assembled into clonotypes. A clonotype was counted as expanded or contracted only when both edgeR and NoisET called the clonotype significant, with the noise models trained on biological replicates. For edgeR calls, the cutoffs were a false discovery rate-adjusted p below 0.01 and a log2 fold-change threshold of 1. As an exploratory analysis of dynamics, max-normalized trajectories of the 1000 most abundant clonotypes were examined with PCA combined with hierarchical clustering. Separately sequenced CD4+ and CD8+ repertoires were used to assign the CD4 or CD8 phenotype of responding clones. TCRdb trimmed public reads at Q25 via fastp, called clones via MiXCR and kept in-frame beta chains. Rows matching on CDR3 protein sequence are summarized as one entry with the most common DNA and genes. The V and J calls were not made by the authors but by TCRdb's processing. Within this sample are just over 350,000 distinct CDR3 sequences, with approximately 15% of them counted one time only. Of the sample, 20% to 25% falls within the top ten clones.

The clonotype was recovered from a man aged 18-30 years who had mild COVID-19 (a few samples of this study predate the infection). The sample titles of this study are shuffled in the database, so cell type and time point are left out; the donor was told from shared clones. The receptor chain draws on TRBV4-3 and TRBJ2-2; the junction holds 7 bases that match TRBD1. The specimen sequenced was PBMCs or a T cell subset sorted from them (not recorded which). The DNA is TGCGCCAGCAGCCACCAGGACAGGTACACCGGGGAGCTGTTTTTT. The resulting protein is CASSHQDRYTGELFF.